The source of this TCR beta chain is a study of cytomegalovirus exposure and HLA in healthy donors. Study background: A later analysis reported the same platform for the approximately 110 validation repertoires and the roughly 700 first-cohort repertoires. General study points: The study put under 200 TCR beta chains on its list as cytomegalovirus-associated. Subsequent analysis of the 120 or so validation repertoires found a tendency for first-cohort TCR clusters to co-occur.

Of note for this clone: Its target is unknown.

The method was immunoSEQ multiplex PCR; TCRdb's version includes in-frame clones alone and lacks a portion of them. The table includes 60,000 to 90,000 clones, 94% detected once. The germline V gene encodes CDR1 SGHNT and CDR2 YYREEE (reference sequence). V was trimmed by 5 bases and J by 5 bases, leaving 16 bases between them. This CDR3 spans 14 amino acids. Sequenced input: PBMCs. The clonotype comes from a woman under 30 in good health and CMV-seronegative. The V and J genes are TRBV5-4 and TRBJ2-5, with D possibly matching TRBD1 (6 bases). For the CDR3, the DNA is TGTGCCAGCAGACCCGACAGGCTCCGGGAGACCCAGTACTTC. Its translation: CASRPDRLRETQYF.